This TCR beta chain was captured by sequencing in a study of CD8 T cells in ankylosing spondylitis. General study results and limits: There was a TCR beta motif, made of several highly homologous variants, that appeared characteristic of ankylosing spondylitis blood.

Trimming pared 7 bases from V and 9 bases from J, leaving 17 bases between. This CDR3 spans 12 amino acids. Germline assignment: CDR1 SQVTM and CDR2 ANQGSEA. This clonotype was seen only a few times. Antigen unknown. Libraries for TCR beta were made by quantitative 5'-RACE with molecular barcodes. TCRdb redid the calling of the 5' RACE reads with MiXCR, one entry per CDR3 protein. The sample yields a few hundred thousand distinct CDR3 sequences, roughly 18% seen once. The V gene is TRBV29-1, the J gene TRBJ2-3; TRBD1 might be the D (5 bases). This sequence originates from a male donor with ankylosing spondylitis. The sequencing sample was made of blood, either unsorted or a sorted T cell fraction (not recorded which). The chain's CDR3 is CSADPTGATQYF. The CDR3, as DNA: TGCAGCGCTGACCCTACAGGAGCCACGCAGTATTTT.